These T cell receptor beta chains were read from a single sample in a study of blood T cell repertoires in COVID-19. Using immunoSEQ multiplex PCR, the repertoire was profiled, and TCRdb retains in-frame clones only, with some absent. Among about 170,000 clones listed, approximately 82% were seen once. The sample consisted of PBMCs or T cells enriched from blood (not recorded which). The receptor source for this set is a woman aged 45-65 years who had recovered from COVID-19. CDR3s include the opening cysteine and the closing phenylalanine or tryptophan. D genes are given only for firm matches. A row's size may be missing; if present it is once, few, many or a size class.

NA TRBJ1-4 NA TRBV6-5 15 CASRGDGRGNEKLFF TGTGCCAGCAGAGGAGACGGAAGAGGTAATGAAAAACTGTTTTTT
TRBD1 TRBJ2-4 NA TRBV7-9 14 CASSWGQGKNIQYF TGTGCCAGCAGCTGGGGACAGGGAAAAAACATTCAGTACTTC
NA TRBJ1-1 NA TRBV10-1 15 CASSMAGNMNTEAFF TGCGCCAGCAGTATGGCAGGGAATATGAACACTGAAGCTTTCTTT
NA TRBJ1-1 NA TRBV30 13 CAWSRGSNTEAFF TGTGCCTGGAGTAGGGGGAGCAACACTGAAGCTTTCTTT
NA TRBJ1-1 once TRBV2 14 CASSHPGFNTEAFF TGTGCCAGCTCCCACCCGGGTTTTAACACTGAAGCTTTCTTT
NA TRBJ1-2 NA TRBV19 13 CASSSDINYGYTF TGTGCCAGTAGTTCAGATATTAACTATGGCTACACCTTC
TRBD1 TRBJ2-5 NA TRBV9 16 CASSPRTGGNQETQYF TGTGCCAGCAGCCCCCGGACAGGGGGGAATCAAGAGACCCAGTACTTC
NA TRBJ1-1 NA TRBV5-8 16 CASSLVGRGEGTEAFF TGTGCCAGCAGCTTGGTTGGTCGGGGAGAGGGCACTGAAGCTTTCTTT
NA TRBJ2-3 NA TRBV10-3 16 CAISGGSGTRTDTQYF TGTGCCATCAGTGGGGGGAGCGGGACACGCACAGATACGCAGTATTTT
NA TRBJ1-1 NA TRBV5-1 13 CASSLQGNTEAFF TGCGCCAGCAGCCTTCAGGGGAACACTGAAGCTTTCTTT
NA TRBJ1-5 few TRBV7-2 14 CASSLRGINQPQHF TGTGCCAGCAGCTTACGGGGGATAAATCAGCCCCAGCATTTT
NA TRBJ2-4 NA TRBV7-6 12 CASSPGQNIQYF TGTGCCAGCAGCCCAGGGCAAAACATTCAGTACTTC
TRBD1 TRBJ2-3 many TRBV19 14 CASMSQGETDTQYF TGTGCCAGTATGAGTCAGGGGGAAACAGATACGCAGTATTTT
NA TRBJ1-2 NA TRBV19 14 CASSIGAIDYGYTF TGTGCCAGTAGTATAGGTGCGATTGACTATGGCTACACCTTC
NA TRBJ1-6 NA TRBV5-1 16 CASSFEPSSYNSPLHF TGCGCCAGCAGCTTCGAACCGAGCTCCTATAATTCACCCCTCCACTTT
TRBD1 TRBJ1-2 NA TRBV27 17 CASSPGTGEVFRDGYTF TGTGCCAGCAGTCCGGGAACAGGGGAGGTATTTCGGGATGGCTACACCTTC
NA TRBJ2-5 NA TRBV11-2 13 CASRSGYQETQYF TGTGCCAGCAGGTCGGGGTACCAAGAGACCCAGTACTTC
NA TRBJ2-2 few TRBV2 15 CASSDGQGGTGELFF TGTGCCAGCAGTGACGGGCAGGGGGGCACCGGGGAGCTGTTTTTT
NA TRBJ1-2 NA TRBV19 16 CASSMRATPAIYGYTF TGTGCCAGTAGTATGAGGGCGACCCCAGCGATCTATGGCTACACCTTC
NA TRBJ1-5 NA TRBV10-3 13 CAISQNSNQPQHF TGTGCCATCAGTCAAAATAGCAATCAGCCCCAGCATTTT
TRBD1 TRBJ2-3 NA TRBV5-1 17 CASSPGQGRSSTDTQYF TGCGCCAGCAGTCCCGGACAGGGAAGATCTAGCACAGATACGCAGTATTTT
NA TRBJ1-1 NA TRBV11-2 16 CASSKGGRHLNTEAFF TGTGCCAGCAGTAAGGGGGGGAGACACCTGAACACTGAAGCTTTCTTT
TRBD2 TRBJ2-2 once TRBV7-9 16 CASSPRSSGSPGELFF TGTGCCAGCAGCCCTCGCTCTAGCGGGTCGCCCGGGGAGCTGTTTTTT
NA TRBJ1-6 NA TRBV27 14 CASSLRQENSPLHF TGTGCCAGCAGTTTGAGACAGGAGAATTCACCCCTCCACTTT
NA TRBJ1-1 once TRBV30 13 CAWSAGLNTEAFF TGTGCCTGGAGTGCAGGGTTGAACACTGAAGCTTTCTTT